This TCR beta chain was obtained from a study of blood T cell repertoires in COVID-19. Losses at the gene ends were 0 bases for V and 5 bases for J; bases not matched to a gene: 12. Germline V lookup: CDR1 SEHNR, CDR2 FQNEAQ (reference sequence). This CDR3 has 18 amino acids. TCRdb keeps only in-frame clones here, not all; method: immunoSEQ multiplex PCR. This sample has some 130,000 clones, with roughly 91% found just once. The chain is built from TRBV7-9 and TRBJ1-1; 10 bases align to TRBD1. The sample consisted of peripheral blood. The receptor was isolated from a man in his sixties with COVID-19, enrolled during active disease. The CDR3 here is CASSLAGWDRGRYTEAFF. The CDR3 DNA sequence: TGTGCCAGCAGCTTAGCGGGATGGGACAGGGGAAGATATACTGAAGCTTTCTTT.